One sample yielded the 13 T cell receptor beta chains listed below, sequenced in a study of memory CD4+ T cells and cytomegalovirus serostatus (dated by TCRdb to 2018 to 2020). Single viable CD3+CD4+CD8-CD45RO+ cells were sorted as memory CD4+ T cells on a FACSAria II. Receptors were amplified or captured by the immunoSEQ multiplex PCR assay. TCRdb took over this immuneACCESS table, retaining in-frame rearrangements with V and J assigned. Such tables are incomplete; in checked studies, under half of the missing clones stem from an unresolved V gene, and the remainder is unexplained. This sample is represented by 40,000 to 55,000 clones; 82% of them were singletons. The ten biggest clones cover approximately 0.59% of the sample. The specimen was memory CD4+ T cells from blood. The receptors derive from an adult in good health and CMV-seronegative.

V and J are TRBV29-1 and TRBJ2-5, with 11 nucleotides matching TRBD2. The CDR3 is 16 residues long. Germline values: CDR1 SQVTM, CDR2 ANQGSEA. V was pared by 4 bases and J by 2 bases, with 9 bases of the junction left unmatched. The CDR3 DNA reads TGCAGCGTTGTTTGGACTAGCGGGCTGGGGCAAGAGACCCAGTACTTC. Its translation is CSVVWTSGLGQETQYF.

The V call is TRBV5-8, the J call TRBJ2-2; tentative D call: TRBD2 (5 bases). Trimming cost V 4 bases and J 6 bases, with 13 bases left between them. The CDR3 length is 14 residues. Germline loops: CDR1 SGHTS, CDR2 YDEGEE. Here the CDR3 reads CASSVELDPGELFF. The CDR3 DNA follows: TGTGCCAGCAGCGTGGAACTAGATCCCGGGGAGCTGTTTTTT.

The CDR3 region is CASSDPGQGPNSPLHF. CDR3 nucleotides: TGTGCCAGCAGTGACCCGGGACAGGGACCTAATTCACCCCTCCACTTT. The rearrangement uses TRBV25-1 and TRBJ1-6; 9 positions match TRBD1. V lost 3 bases to trimming and J lost 6 bases; unmatched junction nucleotides: 6. The CDR3 length is 16 residues. Germline loops: CDR1 MGHDK, CDR2 SYGVNS.

The J gene is TRBJ1-2, the V gene TRBV9, with D unclear. The CDR3 is 14 residues long. Looked up from germline, CDR1 is SGDLS and CDR2 is YYNGEE. The V end was cut by 0 bases, the J end by 5 bases, with 11 bases between. This CDR3 reads CASSVAERQYGYTF. Written as DNA, the CDR3 is TGTGCCAGCAGCGTAGCCGAGCGCCAGTATGGCTACACCTTC. Together with reference TRBV9 and TRBJ1-2, the CDR3 gives the full variable domain: DSGVTQTPKHLITATGQRVTLRCSPRSGDLSVYWYQQSLDQGLQFLIQYYNGEERAKGNILERFSAQQFPDLHSELNLSSLELGDSALYFCASSVAERQYGYTFGSGTRLTVV.

CDR3 in DNA: TGTGCCAGCAGCTTGACGCCGGGGGACATCTTTGAAGCTTTCTTT. This gives the protein CASSLTPGDIFEAFF. This chain links TRBV5-5 with TRBJ1-1, with D tentatively TRBD1 (6 bases). The CDR3 consists of 15 residues. The germline gives CDR1 SGHKS, CDR2 YYEKEE (reference sequence). Trimming removed 1 base from V and 7 bases from J, with 17 bases in between. Looking up the rest from reference TRBV5-5 and TRBJ1-1 gives the full variable domain: DAGVTQSPTHLIKTRGQQVTLRCSPISGHKSVSWYQQVLGQGPQFIFQYYEKEERGRGNFPDRFSARQFPNYSSELNVNALLLGDSALYLCASSLTPGDIFEAFFGQGTRLTVV.

The chain carries TRBV18 and TRBJ1-4, with TRBD1 matching 7 bases. Germline V gene lookup returns CDR1 KGHSH and CDR2 LQKENI. The CDR3 sequence is 14 residues long. The trim removed 4 bases at V and 4 bases at J, leaving 3 bases unmatched. The CDR3 protein is CASSLGTVNEKLFF. The CDR3, as DNA: TGTGCCAGCTCACTCGGGACAGTTAATGAAAAACTGTTTTTT.

The CDR3 DNA is TGTGCCAGCAGTGCACCGGGACAGGCGATCTACACCTTC. Translation gives CASSAPGQAIYTF. The chain is built from TRBV2 and TRBJ1-2, with TRBD1 matching over 8 bases. The trim removed 4 bases at V and 10 bases at J, leaving 8 bases unmatched. Germline lookup yields CDR1 SNHLY and CDR2 FYNNEI. The CDR3 consists of 13 residues.

V is TRBV6-5 and J is TRBJ1-2, with no clear D. The V and J ends lost 2 bases and 2 bases respectively, with 3 bases between them. Per germline, CDR1 MNHEY and CDR2 SVGAGI. This CDR3 spans 12 amino acids. CDR3 protein: CASSYVNYGYTF. In DNA form, the CDR3 reads TGTGCCAGCAGTTACGTAAACTATGGCTACACCTTC.

This clone showed up just once. CDR3 protein: CASSQELGNLYNSPLHF. The CDR3 bases are TGTGCCAGCAGCCAAGAGCTAGGGAACTTATATAATTCACCCCTCCACTTT. V usage is TRBV4-2 and J usage is TRBJ1-6; no firm D call. CDR1 is LGHNA, CDR2 YNFKEQ, per germline. V gave up 0 bases and J gave up 4 bases, with 13 bases separating them. The CDR3 spans 17 residues.

The chain links TRBV7-2 to TRBJ2-3; possible D gene TRBD2, 7 bases. CDR1 and CDR2 from the germline V gene are SGHTA and FQGNSA. The CDR3 contains 18 residues. Trimming removed 0 bases at V and 4 bases at J, with 20 bases between. CDR3 sequence reads: CASSLALFMGGPADTQYF. The CDR3, as DNA: TGTGCCAGCAGCTTAGCTCTGTTTATGGGGGGGCCCGCAGATACGCAGTATTTT.

The chain uses TRBV2 and TRBJ2-3; D unresolved. The germline V and J ends were trimmed by 4 bases and 2 bases, with 4 bases remaining between them. From germline, CDR1 is SNHLY and CDR2 FYNNEI. The CDR3 covers 12 residues. The CDR3 spells CASSAYTDTQYF. The CDR3 nucleotides are TGTGCCAGCAGTGCTTACACAGATACGCAGTATTTT.

The chain links TRBV12-5 to TRBJ1-3, with 7 nucleotides matching TRBD1. The CDR3 has 17 amino acids. Per the germline V gene, CDR1 is LGHNT and CDR2 is FRNRAP. V lost 4 bases, J lost 0 bases, and 9 bases stayed unmatched. CDR3 region: CASGSYRGQPSGNTIYF. CDR3 coding DNA: TGTGCTAGTGGTTCGTATAGGGGACAGCCCTCTGGAAACACCATATATTTT.

This chain uses TRBV6-6 with TRBJ2-1; no clear D. The germline V and J ends were trimmed by 5 bases and 8 bases, with 7 bases remaining between them. CDR3 size: 11 residues. Germline assignment: CDR1 MNHNY and CDR2 SVGAGI (reference sequence). Here the CDR3 DNA reads TGTGCCAGCAGTCCGCAGGATGAGCAGTTCTTC. It encodes CASSPQDEQFF.